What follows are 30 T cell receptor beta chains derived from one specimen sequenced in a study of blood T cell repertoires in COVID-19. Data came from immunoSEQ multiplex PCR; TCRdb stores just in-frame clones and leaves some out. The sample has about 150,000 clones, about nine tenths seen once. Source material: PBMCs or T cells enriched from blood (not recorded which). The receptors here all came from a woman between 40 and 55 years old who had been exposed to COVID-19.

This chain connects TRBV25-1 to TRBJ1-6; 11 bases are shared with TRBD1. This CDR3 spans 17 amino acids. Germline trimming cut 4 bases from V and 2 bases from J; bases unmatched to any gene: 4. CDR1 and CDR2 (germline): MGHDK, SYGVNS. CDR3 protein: CASSVRTGGTYNSPLHF. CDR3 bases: TGTGCCAGCAGTGTAAGGACAGGGGGCACCTATAATTCACCCCTCCACTTT.

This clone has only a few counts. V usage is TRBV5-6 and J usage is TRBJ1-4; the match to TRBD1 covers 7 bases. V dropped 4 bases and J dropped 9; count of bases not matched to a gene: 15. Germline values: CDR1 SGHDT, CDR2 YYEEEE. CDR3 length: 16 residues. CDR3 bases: TGTGCCAGCAGCGGAACTGCGACAGGGCGTGGAAAAAAACTGTTTTTT. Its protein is CASSGTATGRGKKLFF.

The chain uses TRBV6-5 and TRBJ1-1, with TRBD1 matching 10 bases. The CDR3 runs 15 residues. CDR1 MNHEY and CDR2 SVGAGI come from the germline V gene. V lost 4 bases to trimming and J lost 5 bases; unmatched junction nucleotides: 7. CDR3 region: CASSSSTGGRTEAFF. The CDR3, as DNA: TGTGCCAGCAGTTCGTCGACAGGGGGCCGGACTGAAGCTTTCTTT.

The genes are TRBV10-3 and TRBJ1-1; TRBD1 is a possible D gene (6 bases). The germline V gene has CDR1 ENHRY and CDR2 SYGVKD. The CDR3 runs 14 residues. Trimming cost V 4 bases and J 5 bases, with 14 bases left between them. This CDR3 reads CAISGGGTETEAFF. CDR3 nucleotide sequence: TGTGCCATCAGTGGAGGGGGAACGGAGACTGAAGCTTTCTTT.

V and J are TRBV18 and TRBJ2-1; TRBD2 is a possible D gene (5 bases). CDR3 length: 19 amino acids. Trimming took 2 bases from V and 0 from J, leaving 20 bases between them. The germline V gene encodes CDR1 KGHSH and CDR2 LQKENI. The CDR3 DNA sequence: TGTGCCAGCTCACCAGGACTTCTAGTCGACACACTCTCCTACAATGAGCAGTTCTTC. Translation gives CASSPGLLVDTLSYNEQFF.

This CDR3 reads CASSFRVGAFF. CDR3 sequence (DNA): TGTGCCAGCAGTTTCAGGGTAGGAGCTTTCTTT. The chain uses TRBV11-2 and TRBJ1-1; D possibly corresponds to TRBD1 (5 bases). The CDR3 contains 11 residues. Trimming took off 6 bases at V and 10 bases at J, with 12 bases between the two ends. CDR1 and CDR2 (germline): SGHAT, FQNNGV.

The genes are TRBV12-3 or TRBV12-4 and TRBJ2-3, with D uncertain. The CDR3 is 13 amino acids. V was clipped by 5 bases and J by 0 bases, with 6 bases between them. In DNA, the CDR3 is TGTGCCAGCAGTCGGAGCAGCACAGATACGCAGTATTTT. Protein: CASSRSSTDTQYF.

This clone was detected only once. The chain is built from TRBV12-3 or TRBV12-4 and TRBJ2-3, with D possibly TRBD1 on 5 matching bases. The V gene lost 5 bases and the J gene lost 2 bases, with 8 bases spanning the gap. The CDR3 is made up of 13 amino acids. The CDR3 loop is CASSRTLTDTQYF. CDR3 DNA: TGTGCCAGCAGTCGGACACTCACAGATACGCAGTATTTT.

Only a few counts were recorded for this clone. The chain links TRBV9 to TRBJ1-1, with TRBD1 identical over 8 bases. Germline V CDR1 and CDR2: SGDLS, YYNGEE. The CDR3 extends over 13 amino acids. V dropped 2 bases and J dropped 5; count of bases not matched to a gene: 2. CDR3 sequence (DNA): TGTGCCAGCAGCGTGGGACAGGCTACTGAAGCTTTCTTT. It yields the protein CASSVGQATEAFF.

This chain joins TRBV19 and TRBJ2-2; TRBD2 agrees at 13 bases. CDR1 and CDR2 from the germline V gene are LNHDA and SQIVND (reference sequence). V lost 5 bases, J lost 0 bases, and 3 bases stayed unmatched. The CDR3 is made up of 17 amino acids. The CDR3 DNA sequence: TGTGCCAGTAGTCAACTAGCGGGGGGGCCGAACACCGGGGAGCTGTTTTTT. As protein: CASSQLAGGPNTGELFF.

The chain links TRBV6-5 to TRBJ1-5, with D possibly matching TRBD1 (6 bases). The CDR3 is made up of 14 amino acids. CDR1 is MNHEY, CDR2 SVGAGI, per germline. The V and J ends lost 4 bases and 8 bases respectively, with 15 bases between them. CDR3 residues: CASSLVGAKEPQHF. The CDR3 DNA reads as TGTGCCAGCAGTTTGGTGGGGGCCAAGGAGCCCCAGCATTTT.

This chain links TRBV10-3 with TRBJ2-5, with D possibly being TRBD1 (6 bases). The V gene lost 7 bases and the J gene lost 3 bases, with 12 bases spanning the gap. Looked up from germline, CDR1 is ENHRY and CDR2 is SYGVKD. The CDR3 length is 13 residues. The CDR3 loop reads CAIKPQGKETQYF. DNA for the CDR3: TGTGCCATCAAGCCCCAGGGGAAAGAGACCCAGTACTTC.

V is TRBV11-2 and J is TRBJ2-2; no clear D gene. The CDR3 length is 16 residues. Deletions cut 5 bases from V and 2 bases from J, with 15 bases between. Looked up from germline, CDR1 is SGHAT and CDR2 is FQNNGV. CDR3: CASSRPGLVNTGELFF. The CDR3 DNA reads TGTGCCAGCAGCAGGCCCGGGTTAGTCAACACCGGGGAGCTGTTTTTT.

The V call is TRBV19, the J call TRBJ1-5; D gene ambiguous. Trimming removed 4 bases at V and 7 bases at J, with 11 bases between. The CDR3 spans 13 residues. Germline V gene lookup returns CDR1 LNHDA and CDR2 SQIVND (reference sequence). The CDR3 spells CASSTVNGQPQHF. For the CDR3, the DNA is TGTGCCAGTAGTACCGTAAACGGGCAGCCCCAGCATTTT.

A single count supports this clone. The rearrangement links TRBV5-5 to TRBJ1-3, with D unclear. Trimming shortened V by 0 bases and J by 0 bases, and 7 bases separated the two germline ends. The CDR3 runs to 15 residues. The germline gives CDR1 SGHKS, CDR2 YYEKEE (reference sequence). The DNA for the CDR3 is TGTGCCAGCAGCTTGGTACGAGACTCTGGAAACACCATATATTTT. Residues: CASSLVRDSGNTIYF.

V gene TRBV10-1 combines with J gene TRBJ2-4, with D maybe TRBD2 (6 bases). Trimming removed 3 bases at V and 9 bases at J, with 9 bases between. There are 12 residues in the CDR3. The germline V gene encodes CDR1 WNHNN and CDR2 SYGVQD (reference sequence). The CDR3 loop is CASSDGSGIQYF. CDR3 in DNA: TGCGCCAGCAGTGACGGGAGCGGCATTCAGTACTTC.

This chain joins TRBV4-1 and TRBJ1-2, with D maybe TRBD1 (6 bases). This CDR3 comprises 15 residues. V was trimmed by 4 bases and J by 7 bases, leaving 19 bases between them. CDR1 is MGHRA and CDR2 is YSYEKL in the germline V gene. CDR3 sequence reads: CASSRQDRPIGGYTF. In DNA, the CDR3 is TGCGCCAGCAGCCGACAGGACCGCCCGATCGGTGGCTACACCTTC.

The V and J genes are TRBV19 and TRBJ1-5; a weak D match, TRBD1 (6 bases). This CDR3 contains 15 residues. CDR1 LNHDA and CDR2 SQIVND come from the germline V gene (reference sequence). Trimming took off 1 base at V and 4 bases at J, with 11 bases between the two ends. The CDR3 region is CASSIGGQTNQPQHF. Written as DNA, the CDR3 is TGTGCCAGTAGTATAGGAGGACAGACAAATCAGCCCCAGCATTTT.

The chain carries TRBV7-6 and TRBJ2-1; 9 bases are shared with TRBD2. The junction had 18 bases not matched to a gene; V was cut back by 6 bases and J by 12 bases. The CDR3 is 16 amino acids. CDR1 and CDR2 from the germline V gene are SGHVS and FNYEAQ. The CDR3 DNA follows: TGTGCCAGCAGTCATGGGCGTAGCGGGAGCCCCCAGGGGCAGTTCTTC. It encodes CASSHGRSGSPQGQFF.

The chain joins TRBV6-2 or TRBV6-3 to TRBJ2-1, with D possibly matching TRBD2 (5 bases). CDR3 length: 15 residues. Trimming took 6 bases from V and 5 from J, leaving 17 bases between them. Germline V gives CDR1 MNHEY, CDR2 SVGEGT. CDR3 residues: CASSPGLNFNNEQFF. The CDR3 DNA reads TGTGCCAGCAGCCCCGGACTTAATTTCAACAATGAGCAGTTCTTC.

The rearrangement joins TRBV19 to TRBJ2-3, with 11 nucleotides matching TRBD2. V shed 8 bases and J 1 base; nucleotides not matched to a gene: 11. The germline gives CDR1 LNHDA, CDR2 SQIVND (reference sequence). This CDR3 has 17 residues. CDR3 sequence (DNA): TGTGCCAGTGGGGAGAGTAGCGGGGGGGCCCGCACAGATACGCAGTATTTT. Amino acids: CASGESSGGARTDTQYF.

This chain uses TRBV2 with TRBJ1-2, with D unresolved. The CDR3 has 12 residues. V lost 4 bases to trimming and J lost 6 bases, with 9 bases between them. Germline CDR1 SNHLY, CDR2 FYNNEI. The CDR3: CASSVAVDGYTF. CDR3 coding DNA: TGTGCCAGCAGTGTGGCAGTGGATGGCTACACCTTC.

The CDR3: CAISETSGTYEQYF. The CDR3 region has the DNA TGTGCCATCAGTGAGACTAGCGGGACCTACGAGCAGTACTTC. The gene calls are TRBV10-3 and TRBJ2-7; 10 bases align to TRBD2. This CDR3 has 14 amino acids. Germline V CDR1 and CDR2: ENHRY, SYGVKD. With V trimmed by 2 bases and J by 2 bases, 0 bases remained unmatched.

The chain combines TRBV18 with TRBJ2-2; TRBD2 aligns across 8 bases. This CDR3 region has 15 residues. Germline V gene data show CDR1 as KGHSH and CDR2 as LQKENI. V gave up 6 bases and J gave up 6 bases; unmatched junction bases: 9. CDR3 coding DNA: TGTGCCAGCTCCCTTCTTAGCGGGGATGCCGGGGAGCTGTTTTTT. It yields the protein CASSLLSGDAGELFF.

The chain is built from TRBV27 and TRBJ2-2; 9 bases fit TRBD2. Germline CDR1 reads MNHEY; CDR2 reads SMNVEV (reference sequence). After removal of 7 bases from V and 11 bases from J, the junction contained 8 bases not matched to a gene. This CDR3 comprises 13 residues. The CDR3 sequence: CASKSPSGVELFF. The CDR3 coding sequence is TGTGCCAGCAAATCCCCTAGCGGGGTAGAGCTGTTTTTT.

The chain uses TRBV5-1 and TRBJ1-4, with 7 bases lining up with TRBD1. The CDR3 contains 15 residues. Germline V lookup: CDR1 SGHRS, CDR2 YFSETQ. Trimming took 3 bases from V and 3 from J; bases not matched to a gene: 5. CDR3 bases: TGCGCCAGCAGCTCCACAGGGGCACCTAATGAAAAACTGTTTTTT. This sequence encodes CASSSTGAPNEKLFF.

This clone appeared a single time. The DNA of the CDR3 is TGTGCCAGCAGTTCCGCTAGCGGGGGGGCCGGGGAGCTGTTTTTT. Its protein product is CASSSASGGAGELFF. The chain combines TRBV6-2 or TRBV6-3 with TRBJ2-2, with TRBD2 matching over 12 bases. The CDR3 consists of 15 residues. Germline V CDR1 and CDR2: MNHEY, SVGEGT. The V and J ends lost 4 bases and 6 bases, in that order; junction bases with no gene match: 3.

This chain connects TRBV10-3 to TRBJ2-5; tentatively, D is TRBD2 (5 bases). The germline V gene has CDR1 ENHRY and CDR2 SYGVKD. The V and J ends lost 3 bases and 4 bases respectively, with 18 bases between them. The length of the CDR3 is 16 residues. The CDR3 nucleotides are TGTGCCATCAGTGATTCAGACACGGGGAAGGGAGAGACCCAGTACTTC. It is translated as CAISDSDTGKGETQYF.

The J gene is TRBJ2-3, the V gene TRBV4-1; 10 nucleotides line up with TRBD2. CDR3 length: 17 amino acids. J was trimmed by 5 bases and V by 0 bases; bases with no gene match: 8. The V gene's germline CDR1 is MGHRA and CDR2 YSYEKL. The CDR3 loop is CASSQDGSGGAKDTQYF. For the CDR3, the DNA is TGCGCCAGCAGCCAAGATGGGAGCGGGGGGGCTAAAGATACGCAGTATTTT.

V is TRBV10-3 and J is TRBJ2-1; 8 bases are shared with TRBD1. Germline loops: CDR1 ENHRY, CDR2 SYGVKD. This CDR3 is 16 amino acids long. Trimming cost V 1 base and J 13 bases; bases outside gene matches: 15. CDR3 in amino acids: CAISEWDRITTMSQFF. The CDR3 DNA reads TGTGCCATCAGTGAGTGGGACAGGATCACGACAATGAGTCAGTTCTTC.